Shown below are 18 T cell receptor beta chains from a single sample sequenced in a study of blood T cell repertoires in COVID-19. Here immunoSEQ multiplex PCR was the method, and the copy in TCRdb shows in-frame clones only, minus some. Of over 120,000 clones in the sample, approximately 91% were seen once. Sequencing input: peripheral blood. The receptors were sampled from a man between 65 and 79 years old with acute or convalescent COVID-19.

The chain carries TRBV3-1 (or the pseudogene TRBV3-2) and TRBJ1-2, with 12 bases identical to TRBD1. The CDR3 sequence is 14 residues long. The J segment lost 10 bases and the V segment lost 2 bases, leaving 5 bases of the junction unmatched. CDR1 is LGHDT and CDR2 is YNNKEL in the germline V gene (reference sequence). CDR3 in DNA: TGTGCCAGCAGCCAACCGGGACAGGGGGCAGACTACACCTTC. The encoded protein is CASSQPGQGADYTF.

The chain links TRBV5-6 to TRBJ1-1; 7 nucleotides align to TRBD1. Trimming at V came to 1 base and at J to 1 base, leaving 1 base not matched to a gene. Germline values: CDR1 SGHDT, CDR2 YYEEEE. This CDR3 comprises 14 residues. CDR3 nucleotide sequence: TGTGCCAGCAGCTTGAACAGGGGGAACACTGAAGCTTTCTTT. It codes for CASSLNRGNTEAFF.

This CDR3 reads CASSRSSGMRGEQYF. DNA for the CDR3: TGTGCCAGCAGCCGGTCAAGCGGGATGCGGGGCGAGCAGTACTTC. This chain joins TRBV28 and TRBJ2-7; 7 bases are a match to TRBD2. V lost 6 bases, J lost 6 bases, and 14 bases stayed unmatched. The CDR3 contains 15 residues. Germline V gene lookup returns CDR1 MDHEN and CDR2 SYDVKM.

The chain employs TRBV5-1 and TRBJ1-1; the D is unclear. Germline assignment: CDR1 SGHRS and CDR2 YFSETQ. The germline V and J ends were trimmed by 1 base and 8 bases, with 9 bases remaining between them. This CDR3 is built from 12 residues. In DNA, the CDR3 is TGCGCCAGCAGCTTGCGAGGCCCGGAAGCTTTCTTT. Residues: CASSLRGPEAFF.

The CDR3 protein is CAWSPPLTGKINEQYF. The DNA for the CDR3 is TGTGCCTGGAGTCCTCCGTTGACAGGGAAAATCAACGAGCAGTACTTC. V usage is TRBV30 and J usage is TRBJ2-7; 7 positions match TRBD1. With V trimmed by 2 bases and J by 5 bases, 15 bases remained unmatched. CDR1 is GTSNPN and CDR2 is SVGIG in the germline V gene (reference sequence). The CDR3 spans 16 residues.

CDR3 nucleotides: TGTGCCAGTAGTATAGTTCGGAACATTCAGTACTTC. Translated, it gives CASSIVRNIQYF. The gene calls are TRBV19 and TRBJ2-4; no definite D call. V was pared by 1 base and J by 7 bases, with 5 bases between. The CDR3 is 12 residues long. CDR1 and CDR2 from the germline V gene are LNHDA and SQIVND (reference sequence).

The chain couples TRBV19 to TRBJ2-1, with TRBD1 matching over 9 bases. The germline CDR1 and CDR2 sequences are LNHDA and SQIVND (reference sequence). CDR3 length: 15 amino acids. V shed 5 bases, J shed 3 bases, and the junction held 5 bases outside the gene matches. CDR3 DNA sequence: TGTGCCAGTAGTCCCGACAGGGGGTTCTACAATGAGCAGTTCTTC. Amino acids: CASSPDRGFYNEQFF.

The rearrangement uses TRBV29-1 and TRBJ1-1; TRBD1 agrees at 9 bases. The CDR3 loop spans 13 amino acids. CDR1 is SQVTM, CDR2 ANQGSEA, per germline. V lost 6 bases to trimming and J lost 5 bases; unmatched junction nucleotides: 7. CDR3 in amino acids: CSVQGAPRTEAFF. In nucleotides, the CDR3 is TGCAGCGTACAGGGGGCACCCAGGACTGAAGCTTTCTTT.

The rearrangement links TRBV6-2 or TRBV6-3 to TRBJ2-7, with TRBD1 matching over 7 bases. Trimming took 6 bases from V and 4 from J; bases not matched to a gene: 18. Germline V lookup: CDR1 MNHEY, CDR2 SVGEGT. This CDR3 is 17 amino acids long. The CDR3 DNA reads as TGTGCCAGCAGCGTGACCGCAAGAAGGGGGCAGGATTACGAGCAGTACTTC. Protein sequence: CASSVTARRGQDYEQYF.

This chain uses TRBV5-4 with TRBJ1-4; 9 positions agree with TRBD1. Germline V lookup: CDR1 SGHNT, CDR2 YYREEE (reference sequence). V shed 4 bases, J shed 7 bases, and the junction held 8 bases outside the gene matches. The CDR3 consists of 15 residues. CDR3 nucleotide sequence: TGTGCCAGCAGCCCCGGTGGGACAGGGAGTGAAAAACTGTTTTTT. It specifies CASSPGGTGSEKLFF.

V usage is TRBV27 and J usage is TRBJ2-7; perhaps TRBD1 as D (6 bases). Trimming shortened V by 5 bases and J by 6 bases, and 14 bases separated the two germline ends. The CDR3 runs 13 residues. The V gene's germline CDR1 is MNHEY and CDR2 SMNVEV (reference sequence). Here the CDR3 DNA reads TGTGCCAGCAGTACCGGGACACCCTTCGAGCAGTACTTC. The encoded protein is CASSTGTPFEQYF.

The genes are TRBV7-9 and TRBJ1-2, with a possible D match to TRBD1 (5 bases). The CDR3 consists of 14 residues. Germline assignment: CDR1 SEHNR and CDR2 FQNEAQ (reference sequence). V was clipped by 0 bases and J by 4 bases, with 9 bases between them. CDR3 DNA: TGTGCCAGCAGCTTAGCGGGTCAGGGCTATGGCTACACCTTC. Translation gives CASSLAGQGYGYTF.

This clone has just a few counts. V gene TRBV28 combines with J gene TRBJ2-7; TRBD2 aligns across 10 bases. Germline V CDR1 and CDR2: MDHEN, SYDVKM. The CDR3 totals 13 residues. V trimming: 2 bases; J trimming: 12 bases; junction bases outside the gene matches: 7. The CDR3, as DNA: TGTGCCAGCAGTTTAGGGCCTAGCGGGAGTTTGTACTTC. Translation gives CASSLGPSGSLYF. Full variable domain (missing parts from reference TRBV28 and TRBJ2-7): DVKVTQSSRYLVKRTGEKVFLECVQDMDHENMFWYRQDPGLGLRLIYFSYDVKMKEKGDIPEGYSVSREKKERFSLILESASTNQTSMYLCASSLGPSGSLYFGPGTRLTVT.

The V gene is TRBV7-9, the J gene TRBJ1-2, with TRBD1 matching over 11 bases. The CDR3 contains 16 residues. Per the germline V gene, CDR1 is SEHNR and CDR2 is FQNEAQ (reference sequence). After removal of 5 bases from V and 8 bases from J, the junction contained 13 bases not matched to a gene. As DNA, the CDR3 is TGTGCCAGCAGCACCACCGGACAGGGGGCATCGGGGGGCTACACCTTC. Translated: CASSTTGQGASGGYTF.

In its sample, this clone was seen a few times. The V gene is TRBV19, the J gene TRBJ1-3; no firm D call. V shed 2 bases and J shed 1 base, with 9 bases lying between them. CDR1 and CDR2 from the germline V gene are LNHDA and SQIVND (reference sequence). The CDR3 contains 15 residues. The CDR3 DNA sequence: TGTGCCAGTAGTATAAAGAGTTCTTCTGGAAACACCATATATTTT. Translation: CASSIKSSSGNTIYF.

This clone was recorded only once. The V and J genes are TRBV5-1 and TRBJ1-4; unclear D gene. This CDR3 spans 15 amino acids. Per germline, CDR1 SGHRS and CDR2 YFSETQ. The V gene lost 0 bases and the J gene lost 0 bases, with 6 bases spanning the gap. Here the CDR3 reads CASSLVAATNEKLFF. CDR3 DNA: TGCGCCAGCAGCTTGGTGGCGGCAACTAATGAAAAACTGTTTTTT. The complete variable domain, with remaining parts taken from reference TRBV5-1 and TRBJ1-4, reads KAGVTQTPRYLIKTRGQQVTLSCSPISGHRSVSWYQQTPGQGLQFLFEYFSETQRNKGNFPGRFSGRQFSNSRSEMNVSTLELGDSALYLCASSLVAATNEKLFFGSGTQLSVL.

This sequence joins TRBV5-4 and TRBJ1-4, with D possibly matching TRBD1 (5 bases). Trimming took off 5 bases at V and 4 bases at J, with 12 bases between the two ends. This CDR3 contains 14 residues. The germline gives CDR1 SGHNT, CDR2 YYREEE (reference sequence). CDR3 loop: CASSYDRDNEKLFF. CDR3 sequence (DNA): TGTGCCAGCAGTTACGACAGAGATAATGAAAAACTGTTTTTT. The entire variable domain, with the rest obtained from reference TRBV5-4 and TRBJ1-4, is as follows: ETGVTQSPTHLIKTRGQQVTLRCSSQSGHNTVSWYQQALGQGPQFIFQYYREEENGRGNFPPRFSGLQFPNYSSELNVNALELDDSALYLCASSYDRDNEKLFFGSGTQLSVL.

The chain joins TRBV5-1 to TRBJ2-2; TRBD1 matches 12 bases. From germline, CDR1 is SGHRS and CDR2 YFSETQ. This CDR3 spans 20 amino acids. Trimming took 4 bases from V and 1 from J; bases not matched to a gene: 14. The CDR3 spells CASSPFVFGDRGQNTGELFF. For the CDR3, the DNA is TGCGCCAGCAGCCCATTCGTTTTCGGGGACAGGGGGCAGAACACCGGGGAGCTGTTTTTT.